The 26 T cell receptor beta chains in this list originate from one sample, sequenced in a study of T cells in Graves' hyperthyroidism and ophthalmopathy. Regions amplified from RNA transcripts were the TCR beta CDR3 regions. HTBI primers were used for first-round RT-PCR of the TCR CDR3. TCRdb used MiXCR to reprocess the multiplex PCR reads, holding one entry per CDR3 protein. There are 550,000 to 700,000 distinct CDR3 sequences in the sample; approximately 14% occur only once, and roughly 4.5% lies in the top ten. Sequenced input: blood. These receptors all come from a woman aged 40 to 55 with Graves' ophthalmopathy.

This clonotype has at least ten counts. This chain uses TRBV12-3 or TRBV12-4 with TRBJ2-5; either TRBD1 or TRBD2 may supply D (5 bases each). The CDR3 extends over 14 amino acids. V shed 2 bases and J shed 6 bases, with 13 bases lying between them. CDR3 sequence (DNA): TGTGCCAGCAGTTTACGGGGTCAGGGAAAGACCCAGTACTTC. Its translation: CASSLRGQGKTQYF.

This clonotype has a count of ten or more. The CDR3 DNA follows: TGTGCCAGCTCACCAGGGGGCGTAGAAACTGAAGCTTTCTTT. Amino acid sequence: CASSPGGVETEAFF. This chain uses TRBV18 with TRBJ1-1; D might be TRBD1 (6 bases). Germline lookup yields CDR1 KGHSH and CDR2 LQKENI. The CDR3 covers 14 residues. Trimming left V 2 bases short and J 5 bases short, with 12 bases between.

This clonotype was seen many times. The chain couples TRBV6-1 to TRBJ1-5; D ambiguous. This CDR3 is 14 amino acids long. Germline lookup yields CDR1 MNHNS and CDR2 SASEGT. V lost 6 bases to trimming and J lost 9 bases, with 18 bases between them. The CDR3 bases are TGTGCCAGCAGACCGGACGGTCCCGGAGTGCCCCAGCATTTT. This translates into CASRPDGPGVPQHF.

This clonotype came up many times. This chain uses TRBV12-3 or TRBV12-4 with TRBJ2-2, with 9 nucleotides matching TRBD2. This CDR3 contains 14 residues. V gave up 6 bases and J gave up 4 bases; unmatched junction bases: 3. The CDR3 DNA reads TGTGCCAGCAGCCCTAGCGGGACCACCGGGGAGCTGTTTTTT. Protein sequence: CASSPSGTTGELFF.

This clonotype has a count of ten or more. The chain links TRBV2 to TRBJ1-1; no clear D. This CDR3 is 13 amino acids long. The ends were cut back, 8 bases at V and 2 bases at J, with 12 bases in the middle. CDR1 SNHLY and CDR2 FYNNEI come from the germline V gene. CDR3 DNA: TGTGCCAGCCAAGACACGGAAAACACTGAAGCTTTCTTT. Translated: CASQDTENTEAFF.

In its sample, this clonotype was seen many times. The chain links TRBV11-2 to TRBJ2-7; D ambiguous. CDR1 is SGHAT and CDR2 is FQNNGV in the germline V gene. This CDR3 contains 17 residues. Trimming took 2 bases from V and 5 from J, leaving 22 bases between them. The CDR3 DNA follows: TGTGCCAGCAGCTTAACTCGGCTGAAAGCCGGGTATCACGAGCAGTACTTC. Translating it yields CASSLTRLKAGYHEQYF.

The chain is built from TRBV20-1 and TRBJ2-3; a possible D gene is TRBD2 (6 bases). There are 17 residues in the CDR3. Per germline, CDR1 DFQATT and CDR2 SNEGSKA (reference sequence). V dropped 1 base and J dropped 0 bases, with 17 bases sitting between them. The CDR3 sequence is CSARASSATQSTDTQYF. CDR3 in DNA: TGCAGTGCTAGAGCTTCTAGCGCAACCCAAAGCACAGATACGCAGTATTTT.

This clonotype has a count of ten or more. The chain has TRBV2 and TRBJ1-1, with no clear D. The germline V and J ends were trimmed by 7 bases and 1 base, with 10 bases remaining between them. Germline CDR1 is SNHLY and CDR2 is FYNNEI. The CDR3 loop spans 13 amino acids. CDR3 amino acids: CASTEEPNTEAFF. CDR3 nucleotide sequence: TGTGCCAGCACTGAGGAGCCGAACACTGAAGCTTTCTTT.

This clonotype appeared many times. J is TRBJ2-7 and V is TRBV7-2; D not certain. Germline CDR1 SGHTA, CDR2 FQGNSA. V lost 1 base to trimming and J lost 2 bases, with 12 bases between them. This CDR3 spans 15 amino acids. The CDR3 here is CASSLVSALTYEQYF. CDR3 in DNA: TGTGCCAGCAGCTTAGTTTCGGCACTCACCTACGAGCAGTACTTC.

This clonotype occurred a few times. This chain links TRBV3-1 with TRBJ2-7; D uncertain. V was pared by 3 bases and J by 6 bases, with 9 bases between. Germline assignment: CDR1 LGHDT and CDR2 YNNKEL (reference sequence). This CDR3 region has 12 residues. The CDR3 spells CASSQGSVEQYF. The CDR3 DNA sequence: TGTGCCAGCAGCCAGGGTAGTGTCGAGCAGTACTTC.

In this sample, this clonotype turned up many times. This sequence joins TRBV6-1 and TRBJ1-2; possible D gene TRBD1, 5 bases. Trimming took off 5 bases at V and 5 bases at J, with 21 bases between the two ends. The CDR3 has 16 residues. Germline V gene lookup returns CDR1 MNHNS and CDR2 SASEGT. The CDR3 sequence: CASSQGEAPRSYGYTF. For the CDR3, the DNA is TGTGCCAGCAGTCAAGGGGAGGCTCCTAGGTCATATGGCTACACCTTC.

The table lists this clonotype with many counts. This sequence joins TRBV5-1 and TRBJ2-7, with D hard to call. The CDR3 contains 12 residues. Trimming removed 4 bases at V and 4 bases at J, with 9 bases between. The germline gives CDR1 SGHRS, CDR2 YFSETQ. CDR3 region: CASSVVGYEQYF. As DNA, the CDR3 is TGCGCCAGCAGCGTTGTGGGGTACGAGCAGTACTTC.

This clonotype was seen at least ten times. Here the CDR3 reads CASSVRGGGTFGQYF. Here the CDR3 DNA reads TGCGCCAGCAGCGTACGCGGGGGAGGGACCTTCGGGCAGTACTTC. The chain employs TRBV5-1 and TRBJ2-7, with 7 nucleotides matching TRBD2. Trimming cost V 4 bases and J 9 bases; bases outside gene matches: 16. Per the germline V gene, CDR1 is SGHRS and CDR2 is YFSETQ. The CDR3 consists of 15 residues.

The chain employs TRBV6-1 and TRBJ2-7, with D perhaps TRBD2 (6 bases). The CDR3 spans 13 residues. Looked up from germline, CDR1 is MNHNS and CDR2 is SASEGT. Trimming removed 8 bases from V and 0 bases from J, with 11 bases in between. CDR3 DNA: TGTGCCAGCGGGGAAGCGGGCTCCTACGAGCAGTACTTC. It yields the protein CASGEAGSYEQYF.

This clonotype was detected ten times or more. This chain joins TRBV6-5 and TRBJ2-7; 11 bases align to TRBD2. J gave up 6 bases and V 3 bases, and 4 bases lay outside the gene matches. CDR1 MNHEY and CDR2 SVGAGI come from the germline V gene. This CDR3 has 14 residues. The CDR3, as DNA: TGTGCCAGCAGTTATGGGACTAGCGGTGGCGAGCAGTACTTC. Its translation is CASSYGTSGGEQYF.

This clonotype was recorded at least ten times. The V gene is TRBV6-2 or TRBV6-3, the J gene TRBJ1-1; 7 bases fit TRBD1. The CDR3 sequence is 13 residues long. V dropped 5 bases and J dropped 8; count of bases not matched to a gene: 8. Germline V gene data show CDR1 as MNHEY and CDR2 as SVGEGT. The CDR3 region is CASSRPGTAEAFF. The CDR3 bases are TGTGCCAGCAGTAGACCCGGGACAGCCGAAGCTTTCTTT.

V gene TRBV7-3 combines with J gene TRBJ1-1, with unresolved D. V was pared by 6 bases and J by 10 bases, with 27 bases between. CDR3 size: 16 residues. CDR1 and CDR2 from the germline V gene are SGHTA and FQGTGA. For the CDR3, the DNA is TGTGCCAGCAGTTACTCGAAAGGGCTGGAGAACACGGGAGCTTTCTTT. Translation: CASSYSKGLENTGAFF.

This clonotype has a count of ten or more. This chain joins TRBV9 and TRBJ2-7; 9 bases agree with TRBD1. The CDR3 is 14 residues long. Germline assignment: CDR1 SGDLS and CDR2 YYNGEE. Trimming removed 3 bases from V and 4 bases from J; junction bases left unmatched: 5. DNA for the CDR3: TGTGCCAGCAGCGCAACAGGGGGCACGTACGAGCAGTACTTC. It codes for CASSATGGTYEQYF.

This clonotype was seen more than once but under ten times. The chain uses TRBV5-1 and TRBJ2-2, with 11 bases that match TRBD1. Germline trimming cut 3 bases from V and 5 bases from J; bases unmatched to any gene: 6. This CDR3 contains 16 residues. Germline V lookup: CDR1 SGHRS, CDR2 YFSETQ. The CDR3 DNA follows: TGCGCCAGCAGCTGGACAGGGGGCTTGGGGACCGGGGAGCTGTTTTTT. This gives the protein CASSWTGGLGTGELFF.

This sequence joins TRBV6-1 and TRBJ2-5, with a weak D call TRBD1 (5 bases). V lost 6 bases and J lost 3, with 11 bases in between. The length of the CDR3 is 13 residues. Germline assignment: CDR1 MNHNS and CDR2 SASEGT. The CDR3 coding sequence is TGTGCCAGCAGGAAGACAGAGGAAGAGACCCAGTACTTC. This codes for CASRKTEEETQYF.

This clonotype was counted many times. The V gene is TRBV6-5, the J gene TRBJ1-1; 7 positions agree with TRBD1. The V gene's germline CDR1 is MNHEY and CDR2 SVGAGI. Losses at the gene ends were 8 bases for V and 0 bases for J; bases not matched to a gene: 9. The CDR3 totals 15 residues. CDR3 DNA: TGTGCCAGCCATAGGGACAGCATAGTGAACACTGAAGCTTTCTTT. Amino acids: CASHRDSIVNTEAFF.

The gene calls are TRBV24-1 and TRBJ2-1, with TRBD2 matching over 8 bases. The V gene's germline CDR1 is KGHDR and CDR2 SFDVKD. Unmatched junction bases numbered 16, after V lost 1 base and J lost 9 bases. The CDR3 has 18 residues. CDR3 DNA sequence: TGTGCCACCAGTGATTTAGGGCCTAGCGGGCGCTGGGGCCGTGAGCAGTTCTTC. It translates to CATSDLGPSGRWGREQFF.

The sample holds many counts of this clonotype. For the CDR3, the DNA is TGTGCCAGCAGCTTAAGCGGGCGCCTAACGGACGAGCAGTACTTC. As protein: CASSLSGRLTDEQYF. This rearrangement joins TRBV6-1 to TRBJ2-7; TRBD2 is a possible D gene (6 bases). The CDR3 extends over 15 amino acids. The V and J ends lost 6 bases and 5 bases respectively, with 20 bases between them. Germline CDR1 and CDR2: MNHNS and SASEGT.

This clonotype has ten or more counts. The J gene is TRBJ2-7, the V gene TRBV6-5; D unresolved. The CDR3 contains 12 residues. CDR1 and CDR2 from the germline V gene are MNHEY and SVGAGI. With 10 bases removed from V and 2 bases from J, the gap between germline ends came to 12 bases. CDR3 sequence reads: CATSPAPYEQYF. CDR3 nucleotide sequence: TGTGCCACCTCACCAGCCCCCTACGAGCAGTACTTC.

This clonotype was observed at least ten times. The J gene is TRBJ1-2, the V gene TRBV19, with unresolved D. This CDR3 comprises 14 residues. V gave up 5 bases and J gave up 4 bases, with 14 bases separating them. CDR1 and CDR2 from the germline V gene are LNHDA and SQIVND (reference sequence). This chain's CDR3 is CASSPHQDFYGYTF. The CDR3 DNA reads as TGTGCCAGTAGTCCCCATCAGGACTTCTATGGCTACACCTTC.

The chain recombines TRBV6-1 with TRBJ1-2; TRBD1 might be the D (5 bases). Trimming cost V 5 bases and J 5 bases, with 24 bases left between them. The CDR3 has 17 amino acids. Germline V gene data show CDR1 as MNHNS and CDR2 as SASEGT. The CDR3 region has the DNA TGTGCCAGCAGTCGAGAATCTAAAGGGGCCGCAATATATGGCTACACCTTC. This translates into CASSRESKGAAIYGYTF.